This is a list of T cell receptor beta chains from one sample in a study of cytomegalovirus exposure and HLA in healthy donors. Measured with immunoSEQ multiplex PCR; TCRdb has only the in-frame clones, and not every one. The sample gives about 93,000 clones, around three fifths of which show up once; 5.5% to 6.5% is in the top ten. The sample consisted of PBMCs. These receptors came from a boy between 10 and 17 years old in good health and CMV-seropositive. The CDR3 runs from the conserved cysteine through the conserved F or W. The D gene is left open where the match is weak.

D	V	CDR3
-	TRBV12-5	CASGPRGEETQYF
-	TRBV5-1	CASSFRDTDTQYF
TRBD2	TRBV4-1	CASSLFGGAENEQFF
TRBD1	TRBV7-8	CASSSPGQGAYEQYF
TRBD2	TRBV30	CAWSELAAYNEQFF
TRBD1	TRBV6-5	CASSQGQVSTEAFF
TRBD1	TRBV6-1	CASSEGGQSNYTF
TRBD1	TRBV6-5	CASSYAGTGIYEQYF
-	TRBV7-2	CASSFGQGLRYGYTF
TRBD1	TRBV18	CASSPVSGQGARGYTF
-	TRBV19	CASSIGGRGEAFF
TRBD1	TRBV27	CASSLIGTAIYEQYF
TRBD1	TRBV7-8	CASSPITGVDSYGYPF
-	TRBV5-4	CASSLGQGLGTEAFF
-	TRBV7-2	CASSQTSFREQYF
TRBD2	TRBV7-3	CASSVRPSGVGDTQYF
-	TRBV7-8	CASSTRPTGPVGGYTF
-	TRBV5-1	CASSFPGSTGELFF
TRBD1	TRBV5-5	CASLTGEWEKLFF
-	TRBV5-1	CASSLAGGNTEAFF
-	TRBV23-1	CATPPGTNTEAFF
-	TRBV28	CASSLTGKAFF
-	TRBV13	CASSSFIRTDTQYF
-	TRBV27	CASSFGRVGTGELFF
TRBD1	TRBV6-1	CASSEGQGLKGYTF
-	TRBV6-5	CASGLQGVSGNTIYF
TRBD2	TRBV6-5	CASRTSGQETQYF
TRBD2	TRBV27	CASFREAPYNEQFF
-	TRBV2	CASSYTDTQYF
-	TRBV6-5	CASSYGGGNTEAFF
-	TRBV2	CASSEEFWGASYNEQFF
TRBD2	TRBV29-1	CSVTGGGLTDTQYF
TRBD2	TRBV7-6	CASSLRTSGSNEQYF
-	TRBV5-4	CASSPDRPGANVLTF